This TCR beta chain was found in a study of identical twins. Template switching, a step in the protocol, added a universal primer site, and cDNA carried unique molecular identifiers. MiXCR, run by TCRdb on the 5' RACE reads, gives a single entry per CDR3 protein. Here the sample spans about 100,000 distinct CDR3 sequences, just under 6% being singletons. Broader study findings: For out-of-frame alpha sequences shared by twins, low generation probability was in excess. Within cord blood, abundant beta clonotypes carried fewer insertions, but memory repertoires showed no such trend.

Germline lookup yields CDR1 MNHEY and CDR2 SVGAGI. The CDR3 contains 13 residues. Trimming took 6 bases from V and 10 from J, leaving 18 bases between them. This clonotype was counted ten times or more. Its target is unknown. V and J are TRBV6-5 and TRBJ1-2, with D uncertain. Sequenced material: memory T cells sorted from blood. The source of this sequence is a woman aged 50 to 65 in good health. The CDR3 sequence: CASRKARDAYYTF. CDR3 coding DNA: TGTGCCAGCAGAAAGGCACGTGACGCTTACTACACCTTC.